This T cell receptor (beta chain) comes out of a study of T cells in Graves' hyperthyroidism and ophthalmopathy. Study as a whole: Prior to any treatment, at the point of initial diagnosis, peripheral blood was collected.

Findings and caveats of the study: Most clonotypes expanded in the thyroid (above 0.001) were also present in blood.

In its sample, this clonotype was seen a few times. What it recognizes is unknown. An end of the junction differs from the germline gene, which may be a read error. Ophthalmopathy in the patients scored at least 3 on Clinical Activity Score and at least 4 on NOSPECS grade, lasting under 3 months. Template material for amplifying TCR beta CDR3 regions consisted of RNA transcripts. First-round RT-PCR of the TCR CDR3 relied on the HTBI primer set. TCRdb redid the calling of the multiplex PCR reads with MiXCR, one entry per CDR3 protein. This sample has approximately 600,000 distinct CDR3 sequences, with roughly 15% found just once. Germline V gene lookup returns CDR1 MNHEY and CDR2 SMNVEV (reference sequence). The CDR3 has 14 residues.

Specimen: blood. The chain combines TRBV27 with TRBJ2-7; the D gene could be TRBD1 or TRBD2 (5 bases each). This sequence originates from a middle-aged woman with Graves' ophthalmopathy. This CDR3 is CASSIRQGEYERYF. The CDR3 region has the DNA TGTGCCAGCAGTATAAGGCAGGGAGAGTACGAGCGGTACTTC.